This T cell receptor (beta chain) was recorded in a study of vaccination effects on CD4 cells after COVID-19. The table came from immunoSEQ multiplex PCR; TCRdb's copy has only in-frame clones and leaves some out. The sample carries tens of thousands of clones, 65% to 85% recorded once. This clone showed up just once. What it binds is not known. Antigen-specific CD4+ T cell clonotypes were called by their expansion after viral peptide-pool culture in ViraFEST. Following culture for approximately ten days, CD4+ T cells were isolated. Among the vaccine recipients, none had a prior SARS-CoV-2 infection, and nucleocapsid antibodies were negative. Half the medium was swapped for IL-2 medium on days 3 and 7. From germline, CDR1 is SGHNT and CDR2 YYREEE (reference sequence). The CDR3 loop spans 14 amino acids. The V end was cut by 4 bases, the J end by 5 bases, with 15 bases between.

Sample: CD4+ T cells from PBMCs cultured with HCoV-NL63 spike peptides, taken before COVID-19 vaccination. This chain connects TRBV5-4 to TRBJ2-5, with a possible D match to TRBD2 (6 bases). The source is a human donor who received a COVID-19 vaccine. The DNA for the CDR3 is TGTGCCAGCAGCCAAGACTGGGGAGGTGAGACCCAGTACTTC. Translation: CASSQDWGGETQYF. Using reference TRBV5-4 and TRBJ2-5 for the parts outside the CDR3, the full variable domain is ETGVTQSPTHLIKTRGQQVTLRCSSQSGHNTVSWYQQALGQGPQFIFQYYREEENGRGNFPPRFSGLQFPNYSSELNVNALELDDSALYLCASSQDWGGETQYFGPGTRLLVL.